What follows describes a single TCR beta chain. What it binds is unknown. This record belongs to a study of Ad26.COV2.S vaccination and SARS-CoV-2 variants. The repertoire was sequenced with immunoSEQ multiplex PCR; TCRdb's copy has only in-frame clones and lacks some. The sample lists around 140,000 clones, roughly 88% seen once, with about 5% in the top ten. V shed 5 bases and J shed 3 bases, with 10 bases lying between them. Per the germline V gene, CDR1 is LGHDT and CDR2 is YNNKEL (reference sequence). The CDR3 contains 14 residues. Study-wide results and limits: Analyses that measured TCR breadth and depth may have underestimated total T cell responses. Responses of spike-specific T cells (both CD8+ and CD4+) reportedly showed substantial breadth after vaccination. Recipients of either vaccine or placebo displayed similar breadth of non-spike TCRs.

The TCR originated in a human donor who had recovered from COVID-19. Sequencing was performed on peripheral blood, taken after recovery from COVID-19. This sequence joins TRBV3-1 (or the pseudogene TRBV3-2) and TRBJ1-4, with D unresolved. CDR3 amino acids: CASSTNLANEKLFF. CDR3 in DNA: TGTGCCAGCAGCACAAATTTGGCTAATGAAAAACTGTTTTTT.